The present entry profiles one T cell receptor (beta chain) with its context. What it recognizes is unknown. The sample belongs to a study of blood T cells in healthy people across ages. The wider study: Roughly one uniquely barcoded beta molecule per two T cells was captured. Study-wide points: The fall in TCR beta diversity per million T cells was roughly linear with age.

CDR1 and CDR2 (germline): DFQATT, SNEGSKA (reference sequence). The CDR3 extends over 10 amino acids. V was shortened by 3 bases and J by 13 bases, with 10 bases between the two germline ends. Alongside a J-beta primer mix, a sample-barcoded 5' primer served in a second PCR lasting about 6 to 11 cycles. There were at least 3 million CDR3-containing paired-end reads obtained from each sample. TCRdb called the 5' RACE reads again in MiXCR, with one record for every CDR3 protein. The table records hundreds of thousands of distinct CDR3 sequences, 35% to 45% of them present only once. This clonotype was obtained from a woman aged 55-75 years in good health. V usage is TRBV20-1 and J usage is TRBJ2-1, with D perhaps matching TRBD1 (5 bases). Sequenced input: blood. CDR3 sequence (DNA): TGCAGTGCTAGCAGGGTCGAACAGTTCTTC. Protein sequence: CSASRVEQFF.